This T cell receptor (beta chain) was retrieved from a study of T cell responses to AZD1222 COVID-19 vaccine. This clone was detected once. Its matching antigen is unknown. Clones were sequenced by immunoSEQ multiplex PCR, and TCRdb holds only the in-frame ones, with some missing. The sample contains fewer than 120,000 clones, 70% to 90% of which appear only once. Germline-derived CDR1 and CDR2 are LNHDA and SQIVND (reference sequence). The CDR3 totals 16 residues. The V segment lost 2 bases and the J segment 4 bases; nucleotides outside the gene matches: 10. Whole-study findings and limits: Baseline serology detected seropositivity in only six AZD1222 recipients.

The V and J genes are TRBV19 and TRBJ1-2; TRBD1 agrees at 7 bases. The sequencing used peripheral blood, collected on day 0 of AZD1222 vaccination. The origin of this receptor is an adult in good health. The CDR3 region has the DNA TGTGCCAGTAGTATATGGCAGGGGGACTTCTCCTATGGCTACACCTTC. It codes for CASSIWQGDFSYGYTF.